This TCR beta chain is drawn from a study of cytomegalovirus exposure and HLA in healthy donors. Study findings and constraints: Presence/absence analyses assumed roughly uniform sequencing depth across donors.

The germline V gene has CDR1 KGHSH and CDR2 LQKENI. The CDR3 consists of 17 residues. Trimming at V came to 1 base and at J to 9 bases, leaving 15 bases not matched to a gene. PCR involved 60 Vbeta and 13 Jbeta primers. This table comes from immunoSEQ multiplex PCR, and its TCRdb copy is limited to in-frame clones, with some not included. The sample lists approximately 150,000 clones; 80% to 90% were seen once. Of note for this clone: No antigen is known for it.

Sequencing used PBMCs. The chain employs TRBV18 and TRBJ2-1, with 7 bases that match TRBD2. The source is a man aged 25-45 years in good health and CMV-seropositive. CDR3 loop: CASSPQLSRGSGGEQFF. The DNA for the CDR3 is TGTGCCAGCTCACCACAACTATCGCGCGGGAGCGGAGGTGAGCAGTTCTTC.